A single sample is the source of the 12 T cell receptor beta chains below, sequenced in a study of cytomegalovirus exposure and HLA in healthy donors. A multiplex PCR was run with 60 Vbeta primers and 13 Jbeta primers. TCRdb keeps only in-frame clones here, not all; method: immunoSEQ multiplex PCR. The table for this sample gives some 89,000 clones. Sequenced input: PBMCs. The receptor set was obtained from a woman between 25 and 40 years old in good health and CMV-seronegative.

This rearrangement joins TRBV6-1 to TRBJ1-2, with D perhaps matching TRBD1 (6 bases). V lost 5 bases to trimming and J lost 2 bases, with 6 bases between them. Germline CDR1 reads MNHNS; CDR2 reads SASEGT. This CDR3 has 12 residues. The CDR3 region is CASSQGNYGYTF. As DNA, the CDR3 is TGTGCCAGCAGTCAGGGGAACTATGGCTACACCTTC.

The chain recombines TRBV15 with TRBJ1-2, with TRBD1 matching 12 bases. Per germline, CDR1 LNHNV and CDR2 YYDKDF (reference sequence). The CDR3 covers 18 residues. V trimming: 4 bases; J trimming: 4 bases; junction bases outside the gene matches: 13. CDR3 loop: CATSKGGDRGRSGYGYTF. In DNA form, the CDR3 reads TGTGCCACCAGCAAAGGAGGGGACAGGGGGCGGTCGGGCTATGGCTACACCTTC.

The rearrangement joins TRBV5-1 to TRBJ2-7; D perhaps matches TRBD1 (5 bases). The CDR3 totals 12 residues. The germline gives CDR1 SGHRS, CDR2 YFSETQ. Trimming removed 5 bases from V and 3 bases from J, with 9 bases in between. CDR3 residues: CASSFDSYEQYF. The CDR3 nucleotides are TGCGCCAGCAGTTTCGACAGCTACGAGCAGTACTTC. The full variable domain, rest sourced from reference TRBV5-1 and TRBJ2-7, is KAGVTQTPRYLIKTRGQQVTLSCSPISGHRSVSWYQQTPGQGLQFLFEYFSETQRNKGNFPGRFSGRQFSNSRSEMNVSTLELGDSALYLCASSFDSYEQYFGPGTRLTVT.

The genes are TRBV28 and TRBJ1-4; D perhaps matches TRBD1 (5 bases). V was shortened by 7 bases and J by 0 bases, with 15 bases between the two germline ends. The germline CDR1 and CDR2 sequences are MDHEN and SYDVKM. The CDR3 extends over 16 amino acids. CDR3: CASTSGGIATNEKLFF. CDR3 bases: TGTGCCAGCACCTCTGGGGGGATAGCAACTAATGAAAAACTGTTTTTT.

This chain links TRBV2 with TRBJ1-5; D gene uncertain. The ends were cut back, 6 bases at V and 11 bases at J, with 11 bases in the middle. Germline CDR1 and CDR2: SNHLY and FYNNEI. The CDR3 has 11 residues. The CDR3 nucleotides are TGTGCCAGCAGGGCTGAAATCTCCCAGCATTTT. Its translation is CASRAEISQHF.

CDR3 amino acids: CASSIQGYEQYF. The CDR3 DNA is TGTGCCAGCAGCATACAGGGTTACGAGCAGTACTTC. The V call is TRBV7-9, the J call TRBJ2-7; D is perhaps TRBD1 (6 bases). V was trimmed by 5 bases and J by 4 bases, leaving 9 bases between them. The germline V gene encodes CDR1 SEHNR and CDR2 FQNEAQ (reference sequence). The CDR3 loop spans 12 amino acids.

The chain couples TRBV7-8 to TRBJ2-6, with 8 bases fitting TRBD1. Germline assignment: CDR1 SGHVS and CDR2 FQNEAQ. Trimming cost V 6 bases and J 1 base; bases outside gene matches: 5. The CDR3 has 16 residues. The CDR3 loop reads CASSKTGASGANVLTF. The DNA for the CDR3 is TGTGCCAGCAGTAAGACAGGGGCGTCTGGGGCCAACGTCCTGACTTTC.

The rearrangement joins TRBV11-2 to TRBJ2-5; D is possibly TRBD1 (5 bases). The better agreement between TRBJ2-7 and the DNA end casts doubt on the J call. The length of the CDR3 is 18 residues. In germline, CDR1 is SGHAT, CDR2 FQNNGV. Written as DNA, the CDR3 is TGTGCCAGCAGCTTAAGGTTTGCAGGGCCGCTTTCCCCATACGAGCAGTACTTC. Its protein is CASSLRFAGPLSPYEQYF.

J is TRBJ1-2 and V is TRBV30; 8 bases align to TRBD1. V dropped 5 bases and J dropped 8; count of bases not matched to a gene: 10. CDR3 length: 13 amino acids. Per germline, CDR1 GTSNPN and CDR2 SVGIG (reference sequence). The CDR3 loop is CAWVHDRGGGYTF. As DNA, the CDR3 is TGTGCCTGGGTCCACGACAGGGGAGGAGGCTACACCTTC.

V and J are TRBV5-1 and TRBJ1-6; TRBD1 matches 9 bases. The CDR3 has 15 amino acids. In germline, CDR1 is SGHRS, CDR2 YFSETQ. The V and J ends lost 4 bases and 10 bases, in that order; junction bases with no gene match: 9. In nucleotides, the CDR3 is TGCGCCAGCAGCACCAGGGACAGGGCCAGGTCACCCCTCCACTTT. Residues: CASSTRDRARSPLHF. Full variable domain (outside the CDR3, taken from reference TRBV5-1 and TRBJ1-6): KAGVTQTPRYLIKTRGQQVTLSCSPISGHRSVSWYQQTPGQGLQFLFEYFSETQRNKGNFPGRFSGRQFSNSRSEMNVSTLELGDSALYLCASSTRDRARSPLHFGNGTRLTVT.

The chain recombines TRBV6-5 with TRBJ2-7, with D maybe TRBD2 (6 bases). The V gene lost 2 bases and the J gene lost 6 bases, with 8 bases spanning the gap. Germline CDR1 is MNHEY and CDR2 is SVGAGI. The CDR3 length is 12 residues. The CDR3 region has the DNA TGTGCCAGCAGTTACGGACTATTCGAGCAGTACTTC. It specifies CASSYGLFEQYF.

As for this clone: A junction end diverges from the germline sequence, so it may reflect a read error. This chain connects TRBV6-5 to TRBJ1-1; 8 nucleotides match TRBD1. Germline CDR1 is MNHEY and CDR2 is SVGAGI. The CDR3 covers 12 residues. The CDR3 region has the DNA TGTGCCAGCAGTTGGGCAGGGGGCGATCTGAGCTTT. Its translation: CASSWAGGDLSF.